Presented here are 23 T cell receptor beta chains from one specimen sequenced in a study of T cell responses to AZD1222 COVID-19 vaccine. TCRdb's table, derived via immunoSEQ multiplex PCR, lists solely in-frame clones and lacks some. This table holds about 120,000 clones, roughly 90% found once. The source material was peripheral blood, sampled on day 0 of AZD1222 vaccination. These receptor sequences come from an adult in good health.

This chain uses TRBV6-4 with TRBJ1-3; 7 bases agree with TRBD1. CDR3 length equals 19 residues. The V gene end was trimmed by 5 bases and the J gene end by 0 bases; junction bases not matched to a gene: 16. In germline, CDR1 is MRHNA, CDR2 SNTAGT. CDR3 region: CASSPPGQTLPDSGNTIYF. The CDR3 bases are TGTGCCAGCAGTCCTCCGGGACAGACCTTACCAGACTCTGGAAACACCATATATTTT.

The gene calls are TRBV6-5 and TRBJ1-5; D remains unclear. The CDR3 covers 15 residues. CDR1 MNHEY and CDR2 SVGAGI come from the germline V gene. V lost 0 bases to trimming and J lost 0 bases, with 6 bases between them. DNA of the CDR3: TGTGCCAGCAGTTACTCTCACGATAGCAATCAGCCCCAGCATTTT. This encodes CASSYSHDSNQPQHF.

This chain joins TRBV6-2 or TRBV6-3 and TRBJ2-3; D perhaps matches TRBD2 (7 bases). V was trimmed by 0 bases and J by 3 bases, leaving 10 bases between them. This CDR3 spans 15 amino acids. Germline CDR1 and CDR2: MNHEY and SVGEGT. The DNA for the CDR3 is TGTGCCAGCAGTTACTCACGGGGGGCTACAGATACGCAGTATTTT. Its translation is CASSYSRGATDTQYF.

V is TRBV9 and J is TRBJ1-1; D is undetermined. The CDR3 consists of 13 residues. The ends were cut back, 3 bases at V and 7 bases at J, with 13 bases in the middle. Germline loops: CDR1 SGDLS, CDR2 YYNGEE. The CDR3 protein is CASSEAPGNEAFF. CDR3 in DNA: TGTGCCAGCAGCGAGGCCCCGGGGAATGAAGCTTTCTTT.

V is TRBV19 and J is TRBJ2-7; 7 bases fit TRBD2. Per the germline V gene, CDR1 is LNHDA and CDR2 is SQIVND (reference sequence). V gave up 3 bases and J gave up 2 bases; unmatched junction bases: 7. The CDR3 is 15 amino acids. CDR3 bases: TGTGCCAGTAGTATTACCCTAGCGGTGACCTACGAGCAGTACTTC. Its protein product is CASSITLAVTYEQYF. The full variable domain, in which reference TRBV19 and TRBJ2-7 provide the parts outside the CDR3, is DGGITQSPKYLFRKEGQNVTLSCEQNLNHDAMYWYRQDPGQGLRLIYYSQIVNDFQKGDIAEGYSVSREKKESFPLTVTSAQKNPTAFYLCASSITLAVTYEQYFGPGTRLTVT.

The J gene is TRBJ2-1, the V gene TRBV23-1; 10 bases are a match to TRBD2. TRBV23-1 is known as an ORF, though its function is uncertain. There are 15 residues in the CDR3. V dropped 6 bases and J dropped 0; count of bases not matched to a gene: 2. The DNA for the CDR3 is TGCGCCAGCAGCCCTAGCGGGAGCTCCTACAATGAGCAGTTCTTC. Amino acids: CASSPSGSSYNEQFF.

The V call is TRBV27, the J call TRBJ2-7, with 9 bases fitting TRBD2. CDR1 MNHEY and CDR2 SMNVEV come from the germline V gene (reference sequence). This CDR3 is 16 amino acids long. J lost 1 base, V lost 5 bases, and 9 bases had no gene match. The CDR3 loop is CASSLAGSTPSYEQYF. DNA of the CDR3: TGTGCCAGCAGTCTAGCGGGATCGACTCCTTCCTACGAGCAGTACTTC.

The rearrangement links TRBV9 to TRBJ1-1, with D perhaps TRBD1 (5 bases). Germline values: CDR1 SGDLS, CDR2 YYNGEE. The CDR3 consists of 15 residues. V was cut by 0 bases and J by 1 base, with 10 bases left in between. The CDR3 spells CASSVGGRSNTEAFF. The CDR3 nucleotides read TGTGCCAGCAGCGTAGGGGGCAGGTCGAACACTGAAGCTTTCTTT. The variable domain in full, with the rest retrieved from reference TRBV9 and TRBJ1-1, is DSGVTQTPKHLITATGQRVTLRCSPRSGDLSVYWYQQSLDQGLQFLIQYYNGEERAKGNILERFSAQQFPDLHSELNLSSLELGDSALYFCASSVGGRSNTEAFFGQGTRLTVV.

The rearrangement links TRBV19 to TRBJ1-2; 7 nucleotides line up with TRBD1. Per the germline V gene, CDR1 is LNHDA and CDR2 is SQIVND (reference sequence). CDR3 length: 16 amino acids. With 6 bases clipped from V and 1 base from J, the junction kept 11 bases outside the gene matches. The CDR3 bases are TGTGCCAGTAGCTTCCTGGGAGGGGGCCTTAACTATGGCTACACCTTC. Its protein product is CASSFLGGGLNYGYTF.

The chain links TRBV4-1 to TRBJ2-7; D remains unclear. The CDR3 is 15 amino acids. The germline gives CDR1 MGHRA, CDR2 YSYEKL. Deletions cut 2 bases from V and 4 bases from J, with 15 bases between. This chain's CDR3 is CASSQLVHGIYEQYF. The CDR3 DNA reads TGCGCCAGCAGCCAATTGGTTCATGGAATTTACGAGCAGTACTTC.

This chain uses TRBV18 with TRBJ2-7; D is perhaps TRBD1 or TRBD2 (5 bases each). Between the trimmed V and J ends, which lost 0 bases and 1 base, there was a span of 13 bases. Germline V gives CDR1 KGHSH, CDR2 LQKENI. This CDR3 contains 16 residues. The CDR3 sequence: CASSPPKGTDSYEQYF. In nucleotides, the CDR3 is TGTGCCAGCTCACCACCTAAAGGGACGGATTCCTACGAGCAGTACTTC. Filled out from reference TRBV18 and TRBJ2-7, the complete variable domain reads NAGVMQNPRHLVRRRGQEARLRCSPMKGHSHVYWYRQLPEEGLKFMVYLQKENIIDESGMPKERFSAEFPKEGPSILRIQQVVRGDSAAYFCASSPPKGTDSYEQYFGPGTRLTVT.

The chain recombines TRBV19 with TRBJ1-6; D not certain. Trimming took off 0 bases at V and 3 bases at J, with 15 bases between the two ends. The CDR3 is 18 residues long. The germline V gene has CDR1 LNHDA and CDR2 SQIVND (reference sequence). The CDR3 loop reads CASSIEGELSGYNSPLHF. In DNA, the CDR3 is TGTGCCAGTAGTATAGAGGGAGAGTTAAGTGGCTATAATTCACCCCTCCACTTT.

V gene TRBV7-9 combines with J gene TRBJ2-1; 11 nucleotides line up with TRBD2. Germline V gene data show CDR1 as SEHNR and CDR2 as FQNEAQ (reference sequence). J gave up 3 bases and V 5 bases, and 3 bases lay outside the gene matches. The CDR3 extends over 15 amino acids. The CDR3 loop is CASSPGLAGYNEQFF. The CDR3, as DNA: TGTGCCAGCAGCCCCGGACTAGCGGGCTACAATGAGCAGTTCTTC.

This chain connects TRBV7-9 to TRBJ1-1, with TRBD1 as a possible D gene (5 bases). Deletions cut 7 bases from V and 5 bases from J, with 14 bases between. The CDR3 loop spans 13 amino acids. CDR1 and CDR2 (germline): SEHNR, FQNEAQ (reference sequence). The CDR3 region has the DNA TGTGCCAGCACCCGGGGGGGGGAGACTGAAGCTTTCTTT. Its translation is CASTRGGETEAFF. The full variable domain, completed using reference TRBV7-9 and TRBJ1-1, is DTGVSQNPRHKITKRGQNVTFRCDPISEHNRLYWYRQTLGQGPEFLTYFQNEAQLEKSRLLSDRFSAERPKGSFSTLEIQRTEQGDSAMYLCASTRGGETEAFFGQGTRLTVV.

The rearrangement links TRBV2 to TRBJ2-2, with D possibly TRBD2 on 6 matching bases. There are 14 residues in the CDR3. V lost 4 bases and J 4 bases, leaving 10 bases between the germline ends. From germline, CDR1 is SNHLY and CDR2 FYNNEI. CDR3 in amino acids: CASSAVGGTGELFF. Written as DNA, the CDR3 is TGTGCCAGCAGTGCTGTGGGGGGCACCGGGGAGCTGTTTTTT. Combining the CDR3 with reference TRBV2 and TRBJ2-2 gives the whole variable domain EPEVTQTPSHQVTQMGQEVILRCVPISNHLYFYWYRQILGQKVEFLVSFYNNEISEKSEIFDDQFSVERPDGSNFTLKIRSTKLEDSAMYFCASSAVGGTGELFFGEGSRLTVL.

The chain has TRBV28 and TRBJ1-5; TRBD1 might be the D (5 bases). Germline CDR1 is MDHEN and CDR2 is SYDVKM. The CDR3 is 17 residues long. V shed 8 bases and J shed 1 base, with 21 bases lying between them. The CDR3 coding sequence is TGTGCCAGCCGTGGGGGAGGGCGGTATCAGAGCAATCAGCCCCAGCATTTT. Protein sequence: CASRGGGRYQSNQPQHF.

The chain combines TRBV3-1 (or the pseudogene TRBV3-2) with TRBJ2-1; 15 bases map to TRBD2. The junction had 3 bases not matched to a gene; V was cut back by 3 bases and J by 9 bases. Germline CDR1 LGHDT, CDR2 YNNKEL (reference sequence). The CDR3 length is 15 residues. CDR3 amino acids: CASSQGLAGGIEQFF. CDR3 sequence (DNA): TGTGCCAGCAGCCAGGGACTAGCGGGAGGAATTGAGCAGTTCTTC.

This chain joins TRBV3-1 (or the pseudogene TRBV3-2) and TRBJ2-7; 10 bases fit TRBD2. The CDR3 sequence is 15 residues long. Looked up from germline, CDR1 is LGHDT and CDR2 is YNNKEL (reference sequence). V was pared by 6 bases and J by 0 bases, with 5 bases of the junction left unmatched. The CDR3 sequence: CASSPTSGASYEQYF. The CDR3 nucleotides are TGTGCCAGCAGTCCCACTAGCGGGGCCTCCTACGAGCAGTACTTC.

This chain connects TRBV18 to TRBJ1-1; 12 bases map to TRBD1. Germline CDR1 reads KGHSH; CDR2 reads LQKENI. V dropped 6 bases and J dropped 8; count of bases not matched to a gene: 7. The CDR3 has 14 residues. CDR3 sequence reads: CASSPGTGGAEAFF. The CDR3 region has the DNA TGTGCCAGCTCGCCCGGGACAGGGGGCGCCGAAGCTTTCTTT.

The CDR3 nucleotides read TGTGCCAGCAGTTTAGGACTAGCGAGCTCCTACGAGCAGTACTTC. Its translation: CASSLGLASSYEQYF. The genes are TRBV27 and TRBJ2-7; 9 bases align to TRBD2. The CDR3 is 15 residues long. Per germline, CDR1 MNHEY and CDR2 SMNVEV (reference sequence). J lost 0 bases, V lost 2 bases, and 2 bases had no gene match.

V usage is TRBV14 and J usage is TRBJ2-7; D is ambiguous. Germline V lookup: CDR1 SGHDN, CDR2 FVKESK. There are 15 residues in the CDR3. Trimming took 0 bases from V and 3 from J, leaving 12 bases between them. The CDR3 nucleotides are TGTGCCAGCAGCCAAGATCCCGGAGCCTTCTACGAGCAGTACTTC. Protein product: CASSQDPGAFYEQYF.

This rearrangement joins TRBV7-2 to TRBJ1-3, with D maybe TRBD1 (5 bases). Germline CDR1 SGHTA, CDR2 FQGNSA. The CDR3 contains 15 residues. Trimming removed 0 bases from V and 4 bases from J, with 10 bases in between. The CDR3, as DNA: TGTGCCAGCAGCTTAGCGGGACTTCCAGGAAACACCATATATTTT. It is translated as CASSLAGLPGNTIYF.

This chain links TRBV2 with TRBJ2-7; D unclear. The germline CDR1 and CDR2 sequences are SNHLY and FYNNEI. This CDR3 contains 12 residues. Trimming removed 4 bases at V and 6 bases at J, with 10 bases between. CDR3 sequence reads: CASSVTVSEQYF. The CDR3 DNA is TGTGCCAGCAGTGTGACCGTTAGCGAGCAGTACTTC.